This TCR beta chain was sequenced for a study of T-cell reconstitution after alpha-beta-depleted transplantation in children. This clonotype was recorded many times. Between the trimmed V and J ends, which lost 7 bases and 0 bases, there was a span of 12 bases. CDR3 length equals 15 residues. Unique molecular identifiers tagged the TCRbeta library. Each CDR3 protein gets one entry after TCRdb re-called the PCR reads with MiXCR. Among almost 500,000 distinct CDR3 sequences listed, under 15% were seen once. The TCR originated in a human donor who donated a stem cell graft to a child with combined immunodeficiency. V is TRBV12-3 or TRBV12-4 and J is TRBJ2-2; D unclear. The source material was PBMCs from the stem cell graft donor, sampled from the stem cell graft. The CDR3 coding sequence is TGTGCCAGCACCCCGAGGATACCGAACACCGGGGAGCTGTTTTTT. It codes for CASTPRIPNTGELFF.